A selection of T cell receptor beta chains follows, all from one sample in a study of OX40 agonist ivuxolimab in advanced cancers. Data came from immunoSEQ multiplex PCR; TCRdb stores just in-frame clones and leaves some out. Here the sample spans more than 20,000 clones, approximately 90% being singletons. Material: CD4+ or CD8+ T cells sorted from blood, obtained in a trial of the OX40 agonist ivuxolimab. These receptors all come from an adult with an advanced solid tumor such as melanoma, head and neck, liver or kidney cancer. CDR3s include the opening cysteine and the closing phenylalanine or tryptophan. The order of the fields is J gene, clone size, D gene, V gene, CDR3 DNA, CDR3 protein. A D gene is named only where the DNA matches it firmly. Some rows have no size entry. The others give once, few or many, or a class for an expanded clone.

>TRBJ2-1|NA|TRBD2|TRBV7-9
TGTGCCAGCAGTCCACGGACTAGCGGGACCTCCTACAATGAGCAGTTCTTC
CASSPRTSGTSYNEQFF
>TRBJ1-3|NA|NA|TRBV6-1
TGTGCCAGCAGTGAGGGGAACTCTGGAAACACCATATATTTT
CASSEGNSGNTIYF
>TRBJ2-1|NA|TRBD2|TRBV7-2
TGTGCCAGCAGCCCCGGGGGGGTTGAGCAGTTCTTC
CASSPGGVEQFF
>TRBJ1-5|NA|NA|TRBV28
TGTGCCAGCAGCCCACAGGGAAGTCAGCCCCAGCATTTT
CASSPQGSQPQHF
>TRBJ2-1|NA|NA|TRBV7-8
TGTGCCAGCAGTTTGATCCCAGGTGAGCAGTTCTTC
CASSLIPGEQFF
>TRBJ2-7|NA|NA|TRBV13
TGTGCCAGCAGCTTTGGCAGGGCCTACGAGCAGTACTTC
CASSFGRAYEQYF
>TRBJ2-3|NA|TRBD2|TRBV11-1
TGTGCCAGCAGCTTAGTAGGCGGGAGATGGACAGATACGCAGTATTTT
CASSLVGGRWTDTQYF
>TRBJ2-2|NA|TRBD1|TRBV7-2
TGTGCCAGCAGCTCGGACAGGGGGAACACCGGGGAGCTGTTTTTT
CASSSDRGNTGELFF
>TRBJ2-7|NA|NA|TRBV5-1
TGCGCCAGCAGCTTGGGTGGGAAGGGGATCTACGAGCAGTACTTC
CASSLGGKGIYEQYF
>TRBJ2-5|few|TRBD2|TRBV6-5
TGTGCCAGCAGTTACTCTAGCGGGGGGTTCGAGACCCAGTACTTC
CASSYSSGGFETQYF
>TRBJ1-2|NA|NA|TRBV30
TGTGCCTGGAGTGCGGGGAATGGCTACACCTTC
CAWSAGNGYTF
>TRBJ2-1|NA|NA|TRBV9
TGTGCCAGCAGCGGCTACGTGGGTGAGCAGTTCTTC
CASSGYVGEQFF
>TRBJ1-2|once|NA|TRBV7-6
TGTGCCGTTCGGGTGGTCGGTGGCTACACCTTC
CAVRVVGGYTF
>TRBJ1-1|NA|NA|TRBV6-6
TGTGCCAGCACTCGAGGGACTGAAGCTTTCTTT
CASTRGTEAFF
>TRBJ2-5|NA|NA|TRBV7-2
TGTGCCAGCAGCTTCCCCGCGGAGTCGCAAGAGACCCAGTACTTC
CASSFPAESQETQYF
>TRBJ2-7|NA|NA|TRBV5-8
TGTGCCAGCAGCTTCGGGGCAGGAAACTACGAGCAGTACTTC
CASSFGAGNYEQYF
>TRBJ2-3|few|NA|TRBV7-6
TGTGCCAGCAGCTTAGCGTCTTTCGGGAAGAAGTCCACAGATACGCAGTATTTT
CASSLASFGKKSTDTQYF
>TRBJ2-1|NA|TRBD2|TRBV11-2
TGTGCCAGCAGCTCAGACCGGGAGGAGGGGTTCTTC
CASSSDREEGFF
>TRBJ2-1|NA|TRBD2|TRBV5-4
TGTGCCAGCAGCTTGGGTATTGCGGGGGGGAGTGGATTCCACAATGAGCAGTTCTTC
CASSLGIAGGSGFHNEQFF
>TRBJ2-1|NA|NA|TRBV14
TGTGCCAGCAGCCGGACTGCATCGTCCTACAATGAGCAGTTCTTC
CASSRTASSYNEQFF
>TRBJ2-5|NA|NA|TRBV6-6
TGTGCCAGCAGTTACGATCAAGAGACCCAGTACTTC
CASSYDQETQYF
>TRBJ2-5|few|NA|TRBV13
TGTGCCAGCAGCTCAGACAAAGGGGTGGCAGAGACCCAGTACTTC
CASSSDKGVAETQYF
>TRBJ1-1|NA|NA|TRBV5-1
TGCGCCAGCAGCTTGGAGGGGAAGACTGAAGCTTTCTTT
CASSLEGKTEAFF
>TRBJ1-2|NA|NA|TRBV19
TGTGCCAGTCAATCTTCCTCCTCAAACTATGGCTACACCTTC
CASQSSSSNYGYTF
>TRBJ2-1|NA|NA|TRBV7-8
TGTGCCAGCAGCCTCCCCCGGGGGTTTACGAGCTCCTACAATGAGCAGTTCTTC
CASSLPRGFTSSYNEQFF
>TRBJ1-5|once|NA|TRBV11-2
TGTGCCAGCAGCTTAGAGGGGAGCCTAAGCAATCAGCCCCAGCATTTT
CASSLEGSLSNQPQHF
>TRBJ1-1|few|NA|TRBV2
TGTGCCTCCGAGAGGGAAGCTTTCTTT
CASEREAFF
>TRBJ2-2|NA|TRBD1|TRBV9
TGTGCCAGCAGCTTAAGGACAGGGAACACCGGGGAGCTGTTTTTT
CASSLRTGNTGELFF
>TRBJ1-4|once|TRBD1|TRBV29-1
TGCAGCGTTGGAGGGACAGCTAATGAAAAACTGTTTTTT
CSVGGTANEKLFF
>TRBJ2-5|NA|NA|TRBV4-1
TGCGCCAGCAGCCTCGGGGCACAAGAGACCCAGTACTTC
CASSLGAQETQYF
>TRBJ1-2|NA|NA|TRBV7-3
TGTGCCAGCAGCTTAGGGGGAAACTATGGCTACACCTTC
CASSLGGNYGYTF
>TRBJ2-1|NA|NA|TRBV7-9
TGTGCCAGCAGCCCCCCTGACCTTCCCTACAATGAGCAGTTCTTC
CASSPPDLPYNEQFF
>TRBJ2-7|NA|TRBD2|TRBV5-4
TGTGCCAGCAGCTTCCTCGGCGGGAGGGCCTCCGAGCAGTACTTC
CASSFLGGRASEQYF
>TRBJ1-6|NA|NA|TRBV6-1
TGTGCCAGCCAGACTGACAGCTCCTATAATTCACCCCTCCACTTT
CASQTDSSYNSPLHF
>TRBJ2-1|NA|NA|TRBV5-1
TGCGCCAGCAGCTTAGCGTACAATGAGCAGTTCTTC
CASSLAYNEQFF
>TRBJ1-2|NA|TRBD1|TRBV5-4
TGTGCCAGCAGCCATGGACAGGGCTACTATGGCTACACCTTC
CASSHGQGYYGYTF
>TRBJ2-5|few|NA|TRBV18
TGTGCCAGCTCACCCGGGGCGACAGGTCGGTCGGAGACCCAGTACTTC
CASSPGATGRSETQYF